Below, 17 T cell receptor beta chains from the same sample are listed, as sequenced in a study of blood T cells in healthy people across ages. Then a second PCR, running roughly 7 to 11 cycles, was carried out with a sample-barcoded 5' primer and a J-beta primer mix. TCRdb recomputed calls from the 5' RACE reads with MiXCR, one row per CDR3 protein. The sample gives around 800,000 distinct CDR3 sequences, under 30% of which show up once; 3% is in the top ten. These data were likewise used in another study, on T cells of mothers and their children.

The sequenced sample consisted of blood. These receptors all stem from a boy aged 10-17 years in good health.

A few counts support this clonotype. This sequence joins TRBV12-2 and TRBJ2-5; the table's D call of TRBD1 was not tested on the DNA. TRBV12-2 is classified as a pseudogene. This CDR3 spans 18 amino acids. Here the CDR3 reads CASRSDIARARVTETQYF. In nucleotides, the CDR3 is TGTGCAAGTCGCTCAGATATCGCTCGAGCCAGGGTTACGGAGACCCAGTACTTC.

This clonotype has more than one count but fewer than ten. The chain employs TRBV20-1 and TRBJ2-5; the D is unclear. The CDR3 extends over 16 amino acids. Germline lookup yields CDR1 DFQATT and CDR2 SNEGSKA (reference sequence). V was clipped by 6 bases and J by 7 bases, with 27 bases between them. The chain's CDR3 is CSARTRRRGNEGTQYF. CDR3 DNA sequence: TGCAGTGCGAGAACCCGACGGCGAGGAAACGAAGGGACCCAGTACTTC.

The sample holds a few counts of this clonotype. This chain joins TRBV6-6 and TRBJ1-3; D might be TRBD1 (5 bases). The CDR3 has 15 residues. With 0 bases removed from V and 2 bases from J, the gap between germline ends came to 8 bases. Per germline, CDR1 MNHNY and CDR2 SVGAGI (reference sequence). Here the CDR3 reads CASSYSGRAGNTIYF. Written as DNA, the CDR3 is TGTGCCAGCAGTTACTCGGGCAGGGCTGGAAACACCATATATTTT.

This clonotype was found a few times. This chain links TRBV12-3 or TRBV12-4 with TRBJ1-2; no firm D call. This CDR3 region has 15 residues. V lost 5 bases and J 5 bases, leaving 18 bases between the germline ends. CDR3 in DNA: TGTGCCAGCAGTCTATCCGGCCCTATATTGTATGGCTACACCTTC. This gives the protein CASSLSGPILYGYTF.

This chain joins TRBV29-1 and TRBJ2-6, with no clear D. V was pared by 6 bases and J by 0 bases, with 9 bases between. The CDR3 spans 14 residues. Germline V gene lookup returns CDR1 SQVTM and CDR2 ANQGSEA. DNA of the CDR3: TGCAGCGTAAGAGACCTCTCTGGGGCCAACGTCCTGACTTTC. This codes for CSVRDLSGANVLTF.

The rearrangement uses TRBV2 and TRBJ2-7, with a tentative D call TRBD2 (5 bases). From germline, CDR1 is SNHLY and CDR2 FYNNEI. V shed 7 bases and J shed 2 bases, with 15 bases lying between them. The CDR3 totals 14 residues. CDR3 protein: CASTLGGTAYEQYF. The CDR3 DNA is TGTGCCAGCACCTTAGGAGGCACGGCCTACGAGCAGTACTTC.

The chain links TRBV18 to TRBJ2-3; TRBD2 matches 15 bases. The CDR3 loop spans 16 amino acids. Per germline, CDR1 KGHSH and CDR2 LQKENI. V dropped 6 bases and J dropped 6; count of bases not matched to a gene: 7. The DNA for the CDR3 is TGTGCCAGCTCCTGGACTAGCGGGGGGGCCATGGATACGCAGTATTTT. Its translation is CASSWTSGGAMDTQYF.

The V gene is TRBV20-1, the J gene TRBJ2-5; 9 bases map to TRBD1. The DNA end is more similar to TRBJ2-7, so the J call may be wrong. The germline gives CDR1 DFQATT, CDR2 SNEGSKA (reference sequence). This CDR3 has 14 amino acids. In nucleotides, the CDR3 is TGCAGTGCATGGAACAGGGGGCTCTCCTACGAGCAGTACTTC. Translating it yields CSAWNRGLSYEQYF.

This clonotype was seen more than once but under ten times. The chain combines TRBV7-9 with TRBJ1-4, with 7 nucleotides matching TRBD1. This CDR3 spans 14 amino acids. CDR1 SEHNR and CDR2 FQNEAQ come from the germline V gene (reference sequence). V trimming: 2 bases; J trimming: 8 bases; junction bases outside the gene matches: 5. The CDR3 is CASSLQGGREKLFF. In DNA, the CDR3 is TGTGCCAGCAGCTTACAGGGGGGCAGGGAAAAACTGTTTTTT.

This clonotype has a count of ten or more. The chain uses TRBV14 and TRBJ1-1; D unclear. Germline V gene sequence: CDR1 SGHDN, CDR2 FVKESK. The CDR3 length is 13 residues. V lost 0 bases, J lost 0 bases, and 2 bases lay in between. The CDR3 is CASSQEVNTEAFF. CDR3 DNA sequence: TGTGCCAGCAGCCAAGAAGTGAACACTGAAGCTTTCTTT.

The rearrangement joins TRBV20-1 to TRBJ1-2; maybe TRBD1 (6 bases). CDR1 is DFQATT, CDR2 SNEGSKA, per germline (reference sequence). The CDR3 is made up of 15 amino acids. The V end was cut by 0 bases, the J end by 4 bases, with 15 bases between. CDR3: CSARDDKPGAYGYTF. The DNA for the CDR3 is TGCAGTGCTAGAGATGACAAACCAGGGGCCTATGGCTACACCTTC.

The chain recombines TRBV4-1 with TRBJ2-5; 14 positions match TRBD2. The J segment lost 5 bases and the V segment lost 6 bases, leaving 5 bases of the junction unmatched. The CDR3 is 15 amino acids. Germline V gene sequence: CDR1 MGHRA, CDR2 YSYEKL. The CDR3: CASRPGTSGGETQYF. CDR3 in DNA: TGCGCCAGCAGACCCGGGACTAGCGGGGGTGAGACCCAGTACTTC.

This chain joins TRBV20-1 and TRBJ2-5; D unresolved. CDR3 length: 14 amino acids. The germline V and J ends were trimmed by 0 bases and 2 bases, with 10 bases remaining between them. Germline assignment: CDR1 DFQATT and CDR2 SNEGSKA (reference sequence). The chain's CDR3 is CSARDGWVQETQYF. Written as DNA, the CDR3 is TGCAGTGCTAGAGATGGTTGGGTTCAAGAGACCCAGTACTTC.

This clonotype has more than one count but fewer than ten. The chain links TRBV24-1 to TRBJ2-5; 10 positions match TRBD2. Germline lookup yields CDR1 KGHDR and CDR2 SFDVKD. V shed 5 bases, J shed 1 base, and the junction held 3 bases outside the gene matches. This CDR3 has 15 residues. CDR3: CATSGVAGGQETQYF. CDR3 DNA sequence: TGTGCCACCAGTGGGGTAGCGGGGGGCCAAGAGACCCAGTACTTC.

The chain carries TRBV12-3 or TRBV12-4 and TRBJ2-1; D is possibly TRBD1 or TRBD2 (5 bases each). Trimming removed 6 bases from V and 7 bases from J, with 19 bases in between. The CDR3 consists of 15 residues. CDR3 sequence: CASSPGTRRTNEQFF. CDR3 bases: TGTGCCAGCAGCCCCGGGACCCGAAGAACAAATGAGCAGTTCTTC.

The chain combines TRBV6-5 with TRBJ2-1, with a weak D call TRBD2 (5 bases). In germline, CDR1 is MNHEY, CDR2 SVGAGI. CDR3 length: 14 residues. V shed 0 bases and J shed 7 bases, with 10 bases lying between them. The CDR3 loop reads CASSYSGERNEQFF. The CDR3 DNA is TGTGCCAGCAGTTACTCGGGAGAGAGAAATGAGCAGTTCTTC.

Only a few counts were recorded for this clonotype. The rearrangement joins TRBV6-5 to TRBJ1-1; D may be TRBD1 (6 bases). Trimming removed 0 bases from V and 11 bases from J, with 13 bases in between. CDR1 MNHEY and CDR2 SVGAGI come from the germline V gene. The CDR3 has 13 residues. CDR3 amino acids: CASSYSGRGGAFF. In nucleotides, the CDR3 is TGTGCCAGCAGTTACTCAGGAAGGGGGGGTGCTTTCTTT.